This TCR beta chain appears in the sequencing data of a study of T cell responses to AZD1222 COVID-19 vaccine. The CDR3 totals 11 residues. V lost 8 bases, J lost 6 bases, and 8 bases lay in between. The germline V gene has CDR1 MNHEY and CDR2 SVGAGI. Sequencing was performed with immunoSEQ multiplex PCR; in TCRdb, only in-frame clones are kept and a portion is missing. The table records roughly 150,000 clones, about 93% of them present only once. The TCR comes from an adult in good health. The sequencing here drew on peripheral blood, taken on day 0 of AZD1222 vaccination. V gene TRBV6-5 combines with J gene TRBJ2-1; D not resolved. This CDR3 is CASSQRNEQFF. DNA for the CDR3: TGTGCCAGCTCCCAGCGCAATGAGCAGTTCTTC.